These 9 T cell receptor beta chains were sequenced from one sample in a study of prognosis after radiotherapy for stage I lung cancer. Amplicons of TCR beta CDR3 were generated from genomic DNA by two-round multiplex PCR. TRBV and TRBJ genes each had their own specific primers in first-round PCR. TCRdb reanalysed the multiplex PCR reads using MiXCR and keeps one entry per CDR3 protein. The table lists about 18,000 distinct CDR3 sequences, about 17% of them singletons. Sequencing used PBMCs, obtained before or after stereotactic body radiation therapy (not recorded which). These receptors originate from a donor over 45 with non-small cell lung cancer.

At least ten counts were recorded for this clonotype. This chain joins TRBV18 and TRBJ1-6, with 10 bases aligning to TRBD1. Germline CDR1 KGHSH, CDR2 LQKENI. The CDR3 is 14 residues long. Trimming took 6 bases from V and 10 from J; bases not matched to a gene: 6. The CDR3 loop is CASSSGQGVSPLHF. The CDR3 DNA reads TGTGCCAGCTCTTCTGGACAGGGGGTGTCACCCCTCCACTTT.

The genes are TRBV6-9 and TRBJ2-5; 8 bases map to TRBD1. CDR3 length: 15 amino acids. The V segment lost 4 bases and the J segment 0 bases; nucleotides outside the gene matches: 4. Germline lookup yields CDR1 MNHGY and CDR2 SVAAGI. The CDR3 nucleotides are TGTGCCAGCAGTTTGGCAGGGGGCTACCAAGAGACCCAGTACTTC. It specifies CASSLAGGYQETQYF.

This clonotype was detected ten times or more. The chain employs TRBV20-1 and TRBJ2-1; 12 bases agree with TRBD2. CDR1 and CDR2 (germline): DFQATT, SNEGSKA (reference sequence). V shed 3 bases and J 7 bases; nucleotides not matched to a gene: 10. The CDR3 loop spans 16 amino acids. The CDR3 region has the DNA TGCAGTGCTAGCCTTACTAGCGGGGGGCGGGTAAATGAGCAGTTCTTC. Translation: CSASLTSGGRVNEQFF.

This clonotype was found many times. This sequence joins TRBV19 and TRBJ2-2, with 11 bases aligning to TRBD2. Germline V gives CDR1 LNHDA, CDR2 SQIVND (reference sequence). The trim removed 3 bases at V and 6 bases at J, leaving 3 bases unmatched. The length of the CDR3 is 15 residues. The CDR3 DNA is TGTGCCAGTAGTATGTTACTAGCGGGAGCCGGGGAGCTGTTTTTT. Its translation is CASSMLLAGAGELFF.

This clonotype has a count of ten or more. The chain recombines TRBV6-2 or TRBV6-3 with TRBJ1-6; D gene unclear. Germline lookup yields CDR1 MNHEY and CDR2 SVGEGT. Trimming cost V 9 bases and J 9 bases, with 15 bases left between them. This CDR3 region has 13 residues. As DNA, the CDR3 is TGTGCCAGTCAGGCGAGGAGTACTTCACCCCTCCACTTT. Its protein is CASQARSTSPLHF.

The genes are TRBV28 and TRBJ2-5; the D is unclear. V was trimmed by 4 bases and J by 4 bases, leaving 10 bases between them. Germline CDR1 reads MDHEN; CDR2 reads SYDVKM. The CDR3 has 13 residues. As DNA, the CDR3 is TGTGCCAGCAGTTCCCCTGCCCTAGAGACCCAGTACTTC. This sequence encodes CASSSPALETQYF.

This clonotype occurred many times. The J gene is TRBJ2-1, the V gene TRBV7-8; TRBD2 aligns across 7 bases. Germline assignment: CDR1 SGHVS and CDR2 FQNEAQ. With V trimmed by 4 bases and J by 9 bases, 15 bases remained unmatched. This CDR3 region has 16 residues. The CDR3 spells CASSSRFVSGSSEQFF. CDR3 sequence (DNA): TGTGCCAGCAGCTCCCGTTTTGTTAGCGGGTCGTCTGAGCAGTTCTTC.

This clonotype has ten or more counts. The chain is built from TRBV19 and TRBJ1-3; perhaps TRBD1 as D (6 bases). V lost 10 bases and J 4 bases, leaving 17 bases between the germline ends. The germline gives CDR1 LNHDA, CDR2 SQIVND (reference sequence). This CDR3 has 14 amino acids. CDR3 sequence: CATKTPGDGNTIYF. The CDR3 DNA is TGTGCCACTAAAACCCCAGGGGACGGAAACACCATATATTTT. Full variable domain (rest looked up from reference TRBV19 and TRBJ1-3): DGGITQSPKYLFRKEGQNVTLSCEQNLNHDAMYWYRQDPGQGLRLIYYSQIVNDFQKGDIAEGYSVSREKKESFPLTVTSAQKNPTAFYLCATKTPGDGNTIYFGEGSWLTVV.

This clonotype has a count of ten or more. The CDR3 coding sequence is TGTGCCAGCAGGTATAGCAATCAGCCCCAGCATTTT. It is translated as CASRYSNQPQHF. The V call is TRBV12-3 or TRBV12-4, the J call TRBJ1-5; D unclear. This CDR3 contains 12 residues. V gave up 6 bases and J gave up 0 bases, with 3 bases separating them.